This T cell receptor beta chain came from a study of blood T cell repertoires in COVID-19. Source study methods: Amplification of reference gene primers was used by the study to estimate nucleated cell counts. Some clones are missing from TCRdb's copy, which holds only in-frame ones; the method was immunoSEQ multiplex PCR. V, J and clone size derive from that table, while D and trimming were established from the DNA sequence. The sample gives 200,000 to 300,000 clones, approximately 86% of which show up once; around 10% is in the top ten. The CDR3 runs 16 residues. Germline CDR1 LGHDT, CDR2 YNNKEL (reference sequence). Between the trimmed V and J ends, which lost 1 base and 5 bases, there was a span of 17 bases.

The chain recombines TRBV3-1 (or the pseudogene TRBV3-2) with TRBJ1-1; D might be TRBD1 (5 bases). Sequences were obtained from peripheral blood. This sequence was found in a man in his forties or fifties who had recovered from COVID-19. The chain's CDR3 is CASSQGRNWGETEAFF. The CDR3 DNA reads as TGTGCCAGCAGCCAAGGTCGTAACTGGGGGGAAACTGAAGCTTTCTTT.